This entry lists 5 T cell receptor beta chains sequenced from one sample in a study of beta chain features in type 1 diabetes. These receptors have no identified antigens. Expressed TCRB transcripts were sequenced after all isolated RNA was converted to cDNA. Clones were sequenced by immunoSEQ multiplex PCR, and TCRdb holds only the in-frame ones, with some missing. Of about 700,000 clones listed, 13% were seen once; the top ten hold approximately 0.022%. General observations from the study: Shorter TCRB CDR3s, moderately but significantly so, were found in Type 1 diabetes patients in all four CD4+ subsets.

The sequencing input was naive CD4+ T cells from blood. The source is a man younger than 35 with type 1 diabetes.

This clone was detected a few times. V usage is TRBV28 and J usage is TRBJ2-7; possible D gene TRBD2, 7 bases. CDR3 length equals 12 residues. V lost 8 bases and J 5 bases, leaving 13 bases between the germline ends. Germline values: CDR1 MDHEN, CDR2 SYDVKM. As DNA, the CDR3 is TGTGCCAGCGGGAGGGGGAAGCACGAGCAGTACTTC. The encoded protein is CASGRGKHEQYF.

There are a few counts of this clone. V usage is TRBV28 and J usage is TRBJ1-2; 7 bases map to TRBD1. V dropped 5 bases and J dropped 3; count of bases not matched to a gene: 9. Germline values: CDR1 MDHEN, CDR2 SYDVKM. The CDR3 has 15 amino acids. The CDR3 sequence: CASSPTGTEDYGYTF. In DNA, the CDR3 is TGTGCCAGCAGTCCCACCGGGACAGAAGACTATGGCTACACCTTC.

The V call is TRBV2, the J call TRBJ2-7, with 7 positions matching TRBD1. The CDR3 has 14 residues. Germline values: CDR1 SNHLY, CDR2 FYNNEI. The trim removed 6 bases at V and 4 bases at J, leaving 9 bases unmatched. Here the CDR3 reads CASREPGGVYEQYF. The DNA for the CDR3 is TGTGCCAGCAGGGAGCCAGGGGGTGTTTACGAGCAGTACTTC. Full variable domain (rest looked up from reference TRBV2 and TRBJ2-7): EPEVTQTPSHQVTQMGQEVILRCVPISNHLYFYWYRQILGQKVEFLVSFYNNEISEKSEIFDDQFSVERPDGSNFTLKIRSTKLEDSAMYFCASREPGGVYEQYFGPGTRLTVT.

The sample holds a few counts of this clone. CDR3 sequence reads: CAWTRGLAGTVAKNIQYF. CDR3 nucleotide sequence: TGTGCCTGGACTAGGGGCCTAGCGGGGACCGTAGCCAAAAACATTCAGTACTTC. The genes are TRBV30 and TRBJ2-4, with 9 bases that match TRBD2. V dropped 4 bases and J dropped 0; count of bases not matched to a gene: 13. The germline V gene has CDR1 GTSNPN and CDR2 SVGIG (reference sequence). CDR3 length: 18 residues.

In its sample, this clone was seen a few times. The genes are TRBV4-1 and TRBJ2-3, with D perhaps TRBD1 or TRBD2 (5 bases each). Germline V CDR1 and CDR2: MGHRA, YSYEKL. The CDR3 is made up of 17 amino acids. Trimming stripped 2 bases from V and 3 bases from J, with 18 bases between. The CDR3 nucleotides are TGCGCCAGCAGCCAAAGGGGACGGGGACGTAGGACAGATACGCAGTATTTT. Its protein is CASSQRGRGRRTDTQYF.